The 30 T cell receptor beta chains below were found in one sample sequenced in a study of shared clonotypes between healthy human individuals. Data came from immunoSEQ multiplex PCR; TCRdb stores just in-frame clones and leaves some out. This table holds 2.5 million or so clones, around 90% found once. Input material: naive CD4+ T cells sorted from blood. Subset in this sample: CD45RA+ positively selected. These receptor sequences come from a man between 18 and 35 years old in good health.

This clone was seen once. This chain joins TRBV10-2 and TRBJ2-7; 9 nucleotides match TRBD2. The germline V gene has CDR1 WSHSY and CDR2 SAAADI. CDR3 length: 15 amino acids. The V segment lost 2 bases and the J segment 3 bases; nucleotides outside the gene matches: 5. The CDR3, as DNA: TGCGCCAGCAGTGAGCCGGCTAGCGGGGTCTACGAGCAGTACTTC. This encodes CASSEPASGVYEQYF.

Here the CDR3 DNA reads TGCGCCAGCAGCCAAGCAGCGGGGGGGATCACCGGGGAGCTGTTTTTT. Translation gives CASSQAAGGITGELFF. The chain employs TRBV4-1 and TRBJ2-2; 10 bases map to TRBD2. Germline V lookup: CDR1 MGHRA, CDR2 YSYEKL. V lost 1 base to trimming and J lost 4 bases; unmatched junction nucleotides: 3. There are 16 residues in the CDR3.

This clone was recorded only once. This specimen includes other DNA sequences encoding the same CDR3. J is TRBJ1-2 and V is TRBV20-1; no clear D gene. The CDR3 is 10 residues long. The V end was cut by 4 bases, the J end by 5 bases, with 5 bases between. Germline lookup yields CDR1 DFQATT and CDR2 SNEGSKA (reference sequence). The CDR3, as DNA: TGCAGTGCTAACGATTATGGCTACACCTTC. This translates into CSANDYGYTF.

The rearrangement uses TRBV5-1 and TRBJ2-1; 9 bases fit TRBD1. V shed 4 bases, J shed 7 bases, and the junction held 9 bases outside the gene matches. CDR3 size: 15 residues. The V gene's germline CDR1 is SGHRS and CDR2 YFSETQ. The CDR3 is CASSPLGDRANEQFF. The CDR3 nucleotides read TGCGCCAGCAGCCCCCTCGGGGACAGGGCTAATGAGCAGTTCTTC.

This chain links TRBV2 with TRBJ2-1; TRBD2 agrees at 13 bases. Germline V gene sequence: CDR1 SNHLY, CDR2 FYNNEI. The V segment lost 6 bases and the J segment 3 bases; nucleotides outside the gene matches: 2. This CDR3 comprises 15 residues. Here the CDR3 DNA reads TGTGCCAGCAGATGGACTAGCGGGAGCTACAATGAGCAGTTCTTC. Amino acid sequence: CASRWTSGSYNEQFF.

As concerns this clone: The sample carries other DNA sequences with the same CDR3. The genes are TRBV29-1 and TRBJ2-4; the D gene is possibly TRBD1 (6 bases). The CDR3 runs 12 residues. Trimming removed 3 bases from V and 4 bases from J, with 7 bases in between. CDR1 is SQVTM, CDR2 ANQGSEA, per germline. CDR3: CSVERGKNIQYF. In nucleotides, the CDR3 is TGCAGCGTTGAGAGGGGGAAAAACATTCAGTACTTC.

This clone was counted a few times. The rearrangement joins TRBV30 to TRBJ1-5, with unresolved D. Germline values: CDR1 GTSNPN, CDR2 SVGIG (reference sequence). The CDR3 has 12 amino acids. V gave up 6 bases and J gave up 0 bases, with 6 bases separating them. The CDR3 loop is CACEDSNQPQHF. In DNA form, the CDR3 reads TGTGCCTGCGAGGATAGCAATCAGCCCCAGCATTTT.

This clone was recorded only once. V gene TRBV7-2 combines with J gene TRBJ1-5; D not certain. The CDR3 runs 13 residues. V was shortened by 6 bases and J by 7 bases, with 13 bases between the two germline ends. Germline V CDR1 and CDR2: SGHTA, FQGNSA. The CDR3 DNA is TGTGCCAGCAGGCAGTCTTTCACCCAGCCCCAGCATTTT. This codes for CASRQSFTQPQHF. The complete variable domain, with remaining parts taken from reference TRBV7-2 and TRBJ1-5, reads GAGVSQSPSNKVTEKGKDVELRCDPISGHTALYWYRQSLGQGLEFLIYFQGNSAPDKSGLPSDRFSAERTGGSVSTLTIQRTQQEDSAVYLCASRQSFTQPQHFGDGTRLSIL.

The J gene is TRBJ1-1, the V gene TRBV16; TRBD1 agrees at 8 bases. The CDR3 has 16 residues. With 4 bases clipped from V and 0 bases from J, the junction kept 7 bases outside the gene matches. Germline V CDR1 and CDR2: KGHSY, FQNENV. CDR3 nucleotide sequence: TGTGCCAGCAGCCTCCGGACAGGGATTATGAACACTGAAGCTTTCTTT. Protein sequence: CASSLRTGIMNTEAFF.

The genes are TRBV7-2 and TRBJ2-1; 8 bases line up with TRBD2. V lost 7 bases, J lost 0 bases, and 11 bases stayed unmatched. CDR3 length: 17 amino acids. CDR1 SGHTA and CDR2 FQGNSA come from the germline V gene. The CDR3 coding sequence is TGTGCCAGCACCCTAGAGGGTAGCGGGGTCTCCTACAATGAGCAGTTCTTC. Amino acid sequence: CASTLEGSGVSYNEQFF.

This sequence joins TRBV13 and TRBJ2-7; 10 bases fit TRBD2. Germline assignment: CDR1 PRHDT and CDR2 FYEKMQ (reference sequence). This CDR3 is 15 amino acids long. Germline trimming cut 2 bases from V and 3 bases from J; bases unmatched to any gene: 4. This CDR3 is CASSLRTSGYYEQYF. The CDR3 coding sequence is TGTGCCAGCAGCTTAAGGACTAGCGGTTACTACGAGCAGTACTTC.

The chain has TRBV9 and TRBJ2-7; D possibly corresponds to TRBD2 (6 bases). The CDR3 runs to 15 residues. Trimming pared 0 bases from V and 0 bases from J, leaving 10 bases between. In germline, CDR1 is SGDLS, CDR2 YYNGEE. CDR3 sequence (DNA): TGTGCCAGCAGCGTAGACCAGCGGGCCTCCTACGAGCAGTACTTC. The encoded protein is CASSVDQRASYEQYF.

CDR3 bases: TGTGCCAGCAGTGATTTTCGGGAAAACACTGAAGCTTTCTTT. Protein product: CASSDFRENTEAFF. This chain connects TRBV6-1 to TRBJ1-1; no firm D call. The germline V and J ends were trimmed by 3 bases and 2 bases, with 10 bases remaining between them. Germline assignment: CDR1 MNHNS and CDR2 SASEGT. The CDR3 contains 14 residues.

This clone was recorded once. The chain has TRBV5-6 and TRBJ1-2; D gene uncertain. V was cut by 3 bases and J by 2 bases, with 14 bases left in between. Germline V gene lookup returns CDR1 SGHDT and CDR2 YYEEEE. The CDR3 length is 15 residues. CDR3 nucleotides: TGTGCCAGCAGCTCCACCGGGGTGCCAAACTATGGCTACACCTTC. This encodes CASSSTGVPNYGYTF.

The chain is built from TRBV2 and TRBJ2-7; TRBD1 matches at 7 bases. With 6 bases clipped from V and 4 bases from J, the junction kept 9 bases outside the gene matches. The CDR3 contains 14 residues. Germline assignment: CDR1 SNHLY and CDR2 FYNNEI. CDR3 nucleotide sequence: TGTGCCAGCAGCCAGAACAGGGGAGCGTACGAGCAGTACTTC. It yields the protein CASSQNRGAYEQYF.

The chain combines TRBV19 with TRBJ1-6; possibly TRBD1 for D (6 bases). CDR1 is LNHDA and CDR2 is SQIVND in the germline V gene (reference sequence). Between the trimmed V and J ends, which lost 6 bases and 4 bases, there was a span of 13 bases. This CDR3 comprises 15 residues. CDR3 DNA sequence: TGTGCCAGTAGCCCGACAGGAACTTATAATTCACCCCTCCACTTT. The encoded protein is CASSPTGTYNSPLHF.

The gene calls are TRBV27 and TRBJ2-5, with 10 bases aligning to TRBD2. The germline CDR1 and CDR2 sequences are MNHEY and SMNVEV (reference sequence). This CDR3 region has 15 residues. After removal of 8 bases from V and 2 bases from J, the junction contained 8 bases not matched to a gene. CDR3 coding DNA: TGTGCCAGCGCCCCTCAGCGGGGGGGGCAAGAGACCCAGTACTTC. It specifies CASAPQRGGQETQYF.

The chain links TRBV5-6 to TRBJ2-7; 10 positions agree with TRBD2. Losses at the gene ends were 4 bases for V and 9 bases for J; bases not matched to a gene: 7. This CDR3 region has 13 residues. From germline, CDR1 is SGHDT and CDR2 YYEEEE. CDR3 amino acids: CASSPRLAGTQYF. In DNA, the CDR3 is TGTGCCAGCAGCCCGCGACTAGCGGGTACGCAGTACTTC.

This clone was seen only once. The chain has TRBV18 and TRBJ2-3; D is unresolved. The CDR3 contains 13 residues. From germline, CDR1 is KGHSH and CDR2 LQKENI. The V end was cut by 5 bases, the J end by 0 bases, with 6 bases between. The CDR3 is CASSTTSTDTQYF. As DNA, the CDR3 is TGTGCCAGCTCAACTACTAGCACAGATACGCAGTATTTT.

The CDR3 region has the DNA TGTGCCAGCAGCCCCGGTAGTGAAAACACCATATATTTT. This sequence encodes CASSPGSENTIYF. This chain joins TRBV5-6 and TRBJ1-3; D uncertain. The CDR3 length is 13 residues. Germline V gene lookup returns CDR1 SGHDT and CDR2 YYEEEE. The V and J ends lost 4 bases and 6 bases respectively, with 11 bases between them.

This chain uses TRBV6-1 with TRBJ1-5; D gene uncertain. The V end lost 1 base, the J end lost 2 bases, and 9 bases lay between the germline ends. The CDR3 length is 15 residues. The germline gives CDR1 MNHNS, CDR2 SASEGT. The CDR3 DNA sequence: TGTGCCAGCAGTGAAGGGTCGGCCCGCAATCAGCCCCAGCATTTT. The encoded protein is CASSEGSARNQPQHF.

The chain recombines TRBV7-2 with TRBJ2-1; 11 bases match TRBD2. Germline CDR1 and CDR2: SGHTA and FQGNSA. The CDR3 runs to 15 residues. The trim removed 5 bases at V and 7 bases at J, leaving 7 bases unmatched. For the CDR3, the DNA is TGTGCCAGCAGCGTTAGCGGGAGGGCCGGAAATGAGCAGTTCTTC. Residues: CASSVSGRAGNEQFF.

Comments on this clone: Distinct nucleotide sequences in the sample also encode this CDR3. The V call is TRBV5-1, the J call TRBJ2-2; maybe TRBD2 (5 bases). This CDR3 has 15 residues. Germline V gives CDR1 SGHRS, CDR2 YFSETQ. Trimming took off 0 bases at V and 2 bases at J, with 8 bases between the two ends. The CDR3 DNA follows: TGCGCCAGCAGCTTGGCGTCGGGAAACACCGGGGAGCTGTTTTTT. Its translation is CASSLASGNTGELFF.

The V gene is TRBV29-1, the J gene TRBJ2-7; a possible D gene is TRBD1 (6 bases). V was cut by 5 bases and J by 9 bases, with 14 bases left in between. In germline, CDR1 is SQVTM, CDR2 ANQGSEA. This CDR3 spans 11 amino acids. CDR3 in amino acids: CSVWSGEGQYF. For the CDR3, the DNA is TGCAGCGTTTGGTCAGGGGAAGGGCAGTACTTC.

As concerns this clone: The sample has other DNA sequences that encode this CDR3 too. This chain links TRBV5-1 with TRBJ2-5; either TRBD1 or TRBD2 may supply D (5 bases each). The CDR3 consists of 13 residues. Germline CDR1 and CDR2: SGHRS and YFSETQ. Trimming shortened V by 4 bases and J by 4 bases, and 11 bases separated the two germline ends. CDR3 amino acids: CASSLEGRETQYF. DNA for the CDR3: TGCGCCAGCAGCCTAGAGGGGAGAGAGACCCAGTACTTC.

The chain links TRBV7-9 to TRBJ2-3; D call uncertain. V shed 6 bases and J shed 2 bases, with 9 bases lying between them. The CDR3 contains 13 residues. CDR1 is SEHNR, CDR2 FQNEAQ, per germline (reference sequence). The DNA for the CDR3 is TGTGCCAGCAGAAACACCGCCACAGATACGCAGTATTTT. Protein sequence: CASRNTATDTQYF.

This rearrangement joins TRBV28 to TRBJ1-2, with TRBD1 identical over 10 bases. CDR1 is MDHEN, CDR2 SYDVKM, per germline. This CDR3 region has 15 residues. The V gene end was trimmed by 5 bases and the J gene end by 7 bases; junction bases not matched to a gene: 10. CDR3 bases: TGTGCCAGCAGTCCCGAGGGACAGGGGCCGCCTGGCTACACCTTC. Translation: CASSPEGQGPPGYTF.

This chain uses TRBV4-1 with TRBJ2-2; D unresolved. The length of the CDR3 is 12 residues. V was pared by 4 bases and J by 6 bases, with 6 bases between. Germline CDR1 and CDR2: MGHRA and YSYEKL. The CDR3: CASSRRPGELFF. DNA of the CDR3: TGCGCCAGCAGCCGGAGACCCGGGGAGCTGTTTTTT.

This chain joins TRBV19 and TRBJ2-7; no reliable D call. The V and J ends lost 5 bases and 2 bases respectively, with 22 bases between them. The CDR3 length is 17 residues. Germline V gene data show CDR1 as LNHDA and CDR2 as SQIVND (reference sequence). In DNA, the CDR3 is TGTGCCAGTAGTCCCCATTTCATCTCCCTCCAAACCTACGAGCAGTACTTC. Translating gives CASSPHFISLQTYEQYF.

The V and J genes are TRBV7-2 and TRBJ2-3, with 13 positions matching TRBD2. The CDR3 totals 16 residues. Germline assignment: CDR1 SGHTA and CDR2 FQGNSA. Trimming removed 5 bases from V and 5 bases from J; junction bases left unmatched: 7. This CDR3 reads CASSQRTSGSLDTQYF. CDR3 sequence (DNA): TGTGCCAGCAGCCAAAGGACTAGCGGGAGTCTAGATACGCAGTATTTT.